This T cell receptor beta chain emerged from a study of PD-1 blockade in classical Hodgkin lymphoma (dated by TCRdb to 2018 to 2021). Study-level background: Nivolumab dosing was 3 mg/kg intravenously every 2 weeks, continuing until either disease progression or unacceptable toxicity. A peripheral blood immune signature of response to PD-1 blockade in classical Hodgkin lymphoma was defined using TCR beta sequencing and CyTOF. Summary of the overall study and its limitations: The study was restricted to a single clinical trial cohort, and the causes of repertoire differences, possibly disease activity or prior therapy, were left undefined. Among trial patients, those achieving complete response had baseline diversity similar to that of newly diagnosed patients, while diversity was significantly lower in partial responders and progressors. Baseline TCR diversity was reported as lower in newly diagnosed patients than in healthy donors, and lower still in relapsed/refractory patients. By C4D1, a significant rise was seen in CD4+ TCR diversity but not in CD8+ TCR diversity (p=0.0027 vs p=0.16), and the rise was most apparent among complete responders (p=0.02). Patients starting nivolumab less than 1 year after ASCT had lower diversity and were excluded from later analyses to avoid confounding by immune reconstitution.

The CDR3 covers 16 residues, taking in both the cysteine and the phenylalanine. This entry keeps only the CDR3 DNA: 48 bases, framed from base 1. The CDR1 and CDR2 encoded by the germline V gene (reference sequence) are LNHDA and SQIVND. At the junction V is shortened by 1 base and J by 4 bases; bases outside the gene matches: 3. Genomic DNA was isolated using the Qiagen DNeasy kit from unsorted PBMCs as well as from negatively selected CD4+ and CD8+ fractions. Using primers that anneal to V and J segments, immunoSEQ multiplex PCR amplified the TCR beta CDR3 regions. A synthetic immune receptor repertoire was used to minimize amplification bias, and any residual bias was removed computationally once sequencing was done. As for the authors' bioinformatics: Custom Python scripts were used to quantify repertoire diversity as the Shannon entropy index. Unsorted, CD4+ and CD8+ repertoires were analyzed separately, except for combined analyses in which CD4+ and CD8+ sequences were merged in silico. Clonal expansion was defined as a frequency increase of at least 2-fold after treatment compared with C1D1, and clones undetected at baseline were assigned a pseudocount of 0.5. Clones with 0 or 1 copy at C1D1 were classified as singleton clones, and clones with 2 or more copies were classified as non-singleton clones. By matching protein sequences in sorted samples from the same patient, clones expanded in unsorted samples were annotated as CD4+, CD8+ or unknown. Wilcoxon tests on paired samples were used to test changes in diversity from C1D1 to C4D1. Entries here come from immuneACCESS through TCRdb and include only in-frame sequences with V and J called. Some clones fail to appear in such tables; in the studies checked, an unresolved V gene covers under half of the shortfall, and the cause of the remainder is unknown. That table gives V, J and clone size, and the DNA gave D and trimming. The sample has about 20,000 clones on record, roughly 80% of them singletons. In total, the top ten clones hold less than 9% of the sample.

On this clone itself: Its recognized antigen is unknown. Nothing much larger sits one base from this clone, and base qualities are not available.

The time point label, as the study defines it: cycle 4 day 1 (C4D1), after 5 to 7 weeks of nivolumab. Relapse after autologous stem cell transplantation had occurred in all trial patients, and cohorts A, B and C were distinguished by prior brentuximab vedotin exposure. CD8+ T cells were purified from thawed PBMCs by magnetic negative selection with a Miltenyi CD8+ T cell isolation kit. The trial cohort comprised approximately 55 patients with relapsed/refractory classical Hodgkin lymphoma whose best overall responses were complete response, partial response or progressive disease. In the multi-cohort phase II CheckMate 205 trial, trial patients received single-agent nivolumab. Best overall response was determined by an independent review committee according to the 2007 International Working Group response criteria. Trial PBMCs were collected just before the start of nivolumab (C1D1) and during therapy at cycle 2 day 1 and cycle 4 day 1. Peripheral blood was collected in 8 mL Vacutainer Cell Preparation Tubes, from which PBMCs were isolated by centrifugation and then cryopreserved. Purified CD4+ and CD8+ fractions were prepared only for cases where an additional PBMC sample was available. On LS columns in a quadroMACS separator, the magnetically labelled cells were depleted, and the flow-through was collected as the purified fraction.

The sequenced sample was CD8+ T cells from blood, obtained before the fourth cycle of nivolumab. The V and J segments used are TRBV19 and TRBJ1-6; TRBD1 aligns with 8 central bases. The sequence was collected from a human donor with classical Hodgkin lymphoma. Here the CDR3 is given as CASSIGGTGYNSPLHF. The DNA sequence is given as TGTGCCAGTAGTATAGGAGGGACAGGTTATAATTCACCCCTCCACTTT.